This T cell receptor (beta chain) emerged from a study of T cell changes during pregnancy in multiple sclerosis (dated by TCRdb to the late 2010s). At the level of the whole study: Changes in the T cell repertoire over the course of pregnancy were examined in this study in women with multiple sclerosis.

This clone was seen a handful of times. Which antigen it targets is not known. No base quality values were provided; no much bigger clone lies one nucleotide off. The library was obtained by the immunoSEQ multiplex PCR assay. TCRdb's version of the immuneACCESS table is confined to in-frame rearrangements and falls short of the full clone set. An unresolved V gene accounts for under half of the shortfall where checked; the remainder is of unknown origin. The sample profile shows 70,000 to 100,000 clones; 90% to 95% of them were found once. The ten largest clones capture less than 2.5% of the sample. The CDR3 sequence holds 16 residues, the cysteine and phenylalanine included. CDR3 DNA only is kept here, 48 bases in frame from base 1. The V end gives up 3 bases and the J end 6 bases, leaving 9 bases in the junction not matched to a gene. CDR1 and CDR2 are drawn from the germline V gene (reference sequence): LNHDA, SQIVND.

The sequencing used peripheral blood, collected in the third trimester of pregnancy. This clonotype originated in a female donor with multiple sclerosis, enrolled in a pregnancy study. The V and J genes are TRBV19 and TRBJ2-2; the junction holds 8 bases that match TRBD2. This receptor carries the CDR3 CASSMVGSGRAGELFF. The nucleotide sequence reads as follows: TGTGCCAGTAGTATGGTCGGAAGCGGGAGAGCCGGGGAGCTGTTTTTT.